A single TCR beta chain is shown here with its context. These data belong to a study of shared clonotypes between healthy human individuals. Data came from immunoSEQ multiplex PCR; TCRdb stores just in-frame clones and leaves some out. The repertoire holds about 1 million clones, with around 76% as singletons. The CDR3 sequence is 15 residues long. Looked up from germline, CDR1 is MNHEY and CDR2 is SMNVEV (reference sequence). The V segment lost 7 bases and the J segment 0 bases; nucleotides outside the gene matches: 6. The receptor's source is a man aged 18 to 30 in good health. Sequencing was carried out using memory CD4+ T cells sorted from blood. Subset specified: CD45RA-negative fraction. The chain joins TRBV27 to TRBJ1-2, with 9 bases lining up with TRBD1. In DNA form, the CDR3 reads TGTGCCAGCACAAGCCGGGACAGGGCTAACTATGGCTACACCTTC. Amino acids: CASTSRDRANYGYTF.